This passage covers 14 T cell receptor beta chains from one sample sequenced in a study of blood T cell repertoires in COVID-19. The method was immunoSEQ multiplex PCR; TCRdb's version includes in-frame clones alone and lacks a portion of them. The sample has about 55,000 clones, about nine tenths seen once. Sequenced input: peripheral blood. These receptors were taken from a man aged 35 to 55 with acute or convalescent COVID-19.

The chain couples TRBV6-2 or TRBV6-3 to TRBJ2-4; 11 bases fit TRBD2. There are 15 residues in the CDR3. CDR1 and CDR2 (germline): MNHEY, SVGEGT. After removal of 5 bases from V and 0 bases from J, the junction contained 0 bases not matched to a gene. CDR3 coding DNA: TGTGCCAGCAGTGGACTAGCGGGAGCCAAAAACATTCAGTACTTC. Protein: CASSGLAGAKNIQYF.

The CDR3 coding sequence is TGTGCCAGTAGTATCGCCGGGAGGGCCAAAGATACGCAGTATTTT. Amino acid sequence: CASSIAGRAKDTQYF. The V call is TRBV19, the J call TRBJ2-3; 8 nucleotides line up with TRBD2. The CDR3 contains 15 residues. Germline V lookup: CDR1 LNHDA, CDR2 SQIVND (reference sequence). Germline trimming cut 3 bases from V and 5 bases from J; bases unmatched to any gene: 7.

The chain links TRBV2 to TRBJ1-5, with D possibly TRBD1 on 5 matching bases. V gave up 4 bases and J gave up 7 bases, with 14 bases separating them. This CDR3 has 14 amino acids. Germline CDR1 reads SNHLY; CDR2 reads FYNNEI. The CDR3 DNA follows: TGTGCCAGCAGTGTGGGCCAGGGACTCCAGCCCCAGCATTTT. Its protein product is CASSVGQGLQPQHF.

The rearrangement links TRBV6-5 to TRBJ2-1; TRBD2 agrees at 14 bases. V was pared by 5 bases and J by 10 bases, with 7 bases of the junction left unmatched. The CDR3 totals 15 residues. Per the germline V gene, CDR1 is MNHEY and CDR2 is SVGAGI. The CDR3 here is CASSPGLAGVGEQFF. The CDR3 DNA reads as TGTGCCAGCAGTCCGGGACTAGCGGGAGTTGGGGAGCAGTTCTTC.

The chain combines TRBV19 with TRBJ2-7, with 15 bases identical to TRBD2. Germline values: CDR1 LNHDA, CDR2 SQIVND (reference sequence). V shed 4 bases and J 6 bases; nucleotides not matched to a gene: 4. The CDR3 length is 15 residues. The CDR3 spells CASSRGLAGGPEQYF. In nucleotides, the CDR3 is TGTGCCAGTAGTAGGGGACTAGCGGGAGGCCCCGAGCAGTACTTC.

The chain combines TRBV25-1 with TRBJ2-7; TRBD1 aligns across 9 bases. CDR1 and CDR2 (germline): MGHDK, SYGVNS. The ends lost 4 bases at V and 3 bases at J; junction bases unmatched: 4. The CDR3 spans 14 residues. The CDR3 DNA reads TGTGCCAGCAGTGGGGGACAGGGACTCTACGAGCAGTACTTC. It yields the protein CASSGGQGLYEQYF.

This clone was seen only once. The genes are TRBV19 and TRBJ1-2; 7 nucleotides match TRBD1. V lost 5 bases and J lost 1; bases outside the gene matches: 10. The germline gives CDR1 LNHDA, CDR2 SQIVND (reference sequence). The CDR3 loop spans 16 amino acids. The CDR3: CASSPSRQGVNYGYTF. The DNA for the CDR3 is TGTGCCAGTAGTCCATCCAGGCAGGGGGTTAACTATGGCTACACCTTC.

This chain joins TRBV5-6 and TRBJ2-3; TRBD1 agrees at 10 bases. This CDR3 is built from 16 residues. The germline gives CDR1 SGHDT, CDR2 YYEEEE. J lost 5 bases, V lost 3 bases, and 9 bases had no gene match. CDR3 amino acids: CASSSHLRDRGDTQYF. The CDR3 DNA is TGTGCCAGCAGCTCCCACCTTAGGGACAGGGGAGATACGCAGTATTTT.

The V gene is TRBV3-1 (or the pseudogene TRBV3-2), the J gene TRBJ2-7; maybe TRBD1 (6 bases). Trimming took 1 base from V and 3 from J, leaving 13 bases between them. Per germline, CDR1 LGHDT and CDR2 YNNKEL (reference sequence). The CDR3 has 15 amino acids. CDR3 residues: CASSQVPGTYYEQYF. The CDR3, as DNA: TGTGCCAGCAGCCAAGTTCCCGGGACATACTACGAGCAGTACTTC.

The chain joins TRBV6-2 or TRBV6-3 to TRBJ1-1; D remains ambiguous. The ends were cut back, 0 bases at V and 8 bases at J, with 13 bases in the middle. CDR3 size: 14 residues. The V gene's germline CDR1 is MNHEY and CDR2 SVGEGT. The DNA for the CDR3 is TGTGCCAGCAGTTACTCAGGAGGACTCAGCGAAGCTTTCTTT. The encoded protein is CASSYSGGLSEAFF.

This clone was found once. The V call is TRBV27, the J call TRBJ2-7, with 11 positions matching TRBD2. CDR3 length: 16 amino acids. Germline-derived CDR1 and CDR2 are MNHEY and SMNVEV (reference sequence). The V gene end was trimmed by 4 bases and the J gene end by 1 base; junction bases not matched to a gene: 6. The CDR3 loop reads CASSSPRLAGSYEQYF. CDR3 in DNA: TGTGCCAGCAGTTCCCCTCGACTAGCGGGATCCTACGAGCAGTACTTC.

The chain links TRBV7-2 to TRBJ2-2; TRBD2 matches at 11 bases. Losses at the gene ends were 5 bases for V and 6 bases for J; bases not matched to a gene: 8. From germline, CDR1 is SGHTA and CDR2 FQGNSA. This CDR3 is 16 amino acids long. CDR3 DNA: TGTGCCAGCAGCCTTAATAGCGGGAGGGATCCCGGGGAGCTGTTTTTT. Translating gives CASSLNSGRDPGELFF. The full variable domain, completed using reference TRBV7-2 and TRBJ2-2, is GAGVSQSPSNKVTEKGKDVELRCDPISGHTALYWYRQSLGQGLEFLIYFQGNSAPDKSGLPSDRFSAERTGGSVSTLTIQRTQQEDSAVYLCASSLNSGRDPGELFFGEGSRLTVL.

The chain has TRBV5-4 and TRBJ1-2; D is unresolved. The CDR3 has 15 residues. Germline V gene lookup returns CDR1 SGHNT and CDR2 YYREEE (reference sequence). V lost 0 bases, J lost 2 bases, and 11 bases lay in between. CDR3 in amino acids: CASSLGTPGNYGYTF. CDR3 DNA: TGTGCCAGCAGCTTGGGGACTCCCGGAAACTATGGCTACACCTTC. Supplemented by reference TRBV5-4 and TRBJ1-2, the full variable domain reads ETGVTQSPTHLIKTRGQQVTLRCSSQSGHNTVSWYQQALGQGPQFIFQYYREEENGRGNFPPRFSGLQFPNYSSELNVNALELDDSALYLCASSLGTPGNYGYTFGSGTRLTVV.

The rearrangement joins TRBV5-4 to TRBJ1-3, with TRBD1 matching over 7 bases. The CDR3 covers 15 residues. Trimming took 0 bases from V and 2 from J; bases not matched to a gene: 2. CDR1 is SGHNT, CDR2 YYREEE, per germline (reference sequence). The CDR3 DNA sequence: TGTGCCAGCAGCTTGGAGCAGGGGGCTGGAAACACCATATATTTT. Amino acid sequence: CASSLEQGAGNTIYF.